A selection of T cell receptor beta chains follows, all from one sample in a study of Graves' ophthalmopathy and Graves' hyperthyroidism. TCRdb independently ran MiXCR on the multiplex PCR reads; one entry per CDR3 protein. The table has around 1,000,000 distinct CDR3 sequences, about two fifths seen once. The sample consisted of peripheral blood or thyroid tissue (not recorded which). The receptors stem from an adult man with Graves' hyperthyroidism. CDR3s include the opening cysteine and the closing phenylalanine or tryptophan. Fields, in order: V gene, clone size, J gene, D gene, CDR3 DNA, CDR3 protein. The D gene is left open where the match is weak. For some rows the clone size is stated as once, few or many, or as a class when expanded; others skip it.

V gene: TRBV7-9; clone size: -; J gene: TRBJ1-4; D gene: -; CDR3 DNA: TGTGCCAGCAGCCACAGGGAGGCTCCAGAAAAACTGTTTTTT; CDR3 protein: CASSHREAPEKLFF
V gene: TRBV7-2; clone size: -; J gene: TRBJ1-3; D gene: -; CDR3 DNA: TGTGCCAGCACCACCGGATATGGTGGAAACACCATATATTTT; CDR3 protein: CASTTGYGGNTIYF
V gene: TRBV10-3; clone size: few; J gene: TRBJ2-3; D gene: -; CDR3 DNA: TGTGCCATCACGGCCGTAGATACGCAGTATTTT; CDR3 protein: CAITAVDTQYF
V gene: TRBV7-2; clone size: -; J gene: TRBJ2-5; D gene: -; CDR3 DNA: TGTGCCAGCAGCTTAGTGGGTGATGAGGCAGAGACCCAGTACTTC; CDR3 protein: CASSLVGDEAETQYF
V gene: TRBV5-4; clone size: -; J gene: TRBJ2-7; D gene: -; CDR3 DNA: TGTGCCAGCAGCTCCCGACAGTCCCGCTCCTACGAGCACTACTTC; CDR3 protein: CASSSRQSRSYEHYF
V gene: TRBV7-2; clone size: -; J gene: TRBJ1-5; D gene: TRBD1; CDR3 DNA: TGTGCCAGCAGTAAGGACAGGGGGGTTCAGCCCCAGCATTTT; CDR3 protein: CASSKDRGVQPQHF
V gene: TRBV7-9; clone size: -; J gene: TRBJ1-2; D gene: TRBD1; CDR3 DNA: TGTGCCAGCAGTCAGAAGGGACAGACTGGCTACACCTTC; CDR3 protein: CASSQKGQTGYTF
V gene: TRBV10-3; clone size: -; J gene: TRBJ2-7; D gene: -; CDR3 DNA: TGTGCCATCAGTGAGGAGGAATACGAGCAGTACTTC; CDR3 protein: CAISEEEYEQYF
V gene: TRBV19; clone size: many; J gene: TRBJ1-3; D gene: -; CDR3 DNA: TGTGCCAGCACCGGGATTGGAAACACCATATATTTT; CDR3 protein: CASTGIGNTIYF
V gene: TRBV11-2; clone size: -; J gene: TRBJ1-5; D gene: -; CDR3 DNA: TGTACCAGCAGTTTATTGGGGGCGCAGGATCAGCCCCAGCATTTT; CDR3 protein: CTSSLLGAQDQPQHF
V gene: TRBV24-1; clone size: -; J gene: TRBJ2-2; D gene: -; CDR3 DNA: TGTGCCACCAGTGCCCCCGCCGGGGGGAACACCGGGGAGCTGTTTTTT; CDR3 protein: CATSAPAGGNTGELFF
V gene: TRBV9; clone size: -; J gene: TRBJ2-7; D gene: -; CDR3 DNA: TGTGCCAGCTCACCAAAATCCCCCCAGCTCTACGAGCAGTACTTC; CDR3 protein: CASSPKSPQLYEQYF
V gene: TRBV11-2; clone size: -; J gene: TRBJ1-4; D gene: -; CDR3 DNA: TGTGCCAGCACCGGAGAGGGGAGGCTCAATGAAAAACTGTTTTTT; CDR3 protein: CASTGEGRLNEKLFF
V gene: TRBV20-1; clone size: -; J gene: TRBJ1-1; D gene: TRBD1; CDR3 DNA: TGCAGTGCGCCCGGGACAGGGGCTATGAACACTGAAGCTTTCTTT; CDR3 protein: CSAPGTGAMNTEAFF
V gene: TRBV10-3; clone size: -; J gene: TRBJ1-2; D gene: TRBD1; CDR3 DNA: TGTGCCAGCAGCACACTACAGGGGGCGCGTGGCTACACCTTC; CDR3 protein: CASSTLQGARGYTF
V gene: TRBV10-2; clone size: -; J gene: TRBJ1-1; D gene: -; CDR3 DNA: TGCGCCAGCAGTGAGCCGGACTTACCTTTCTTT; CDR3 protein: CASSEPDLPFF
V gene: TRBV7-9; clone size: once; J gene: TRBJ2-2; D gene: -; CDR3 DNA: TGTGCCAGCAGCTTAGGGGCCCGAGCGAGAACCGGGGAGCTGTTTTTT; CDR3 protein: CASSLGARARTGELFF
V gene: TRBV10-3; clone size: few; J gene: TRBJ1-4; D gene: TRBD1; CDR3 DNA: TGTGCCATCAGAATTTCAGGGGGAACTAATGAAAAACTGTTTTTT; CDR3 protein: CAIRISGGTNEKLFF
V gene: TRBV12-3/TRBV12-4; clone size: few; J gene: TRBJ1-4; D gene: -; CDR3 DNA: TGTGCCAGCAATAATCCAGGGGATGTAGCTGAAAAACTCTTTTTT; CDR3 protein: CASNNPGDVAEKLFF
V gene: TRBV7-2; clone size: -; J gene: TRBJ2-7; D gene: -; CDR3 DNA: TGTGCCAGCACCGAAGGGTGGAGGATCGGCGAGCAGTACTTC; CDR3 protein: CASTEGWRIGEQYF
V gene: TRBV12-3/TRBV12-4; clone size: -; J gene: TRBJ1-5; D gene: -; CDR3 DNA: TGTGCCAGCAGTTACTCGATCTGTCAGTGGAATCAGCCCCAGCATTTT; CDR3 protein: CASSYSICQWNQPQHF
V gene: TRBV19; clone size: -; J gene: TRBJ1-5; D gene: -; CDR3 DNA: TGTGCCAGTAGTATTTATGCCCGAGAGACCCAGCATTTT; CDR3 protein: CASSIYARETQHF
V gene: TRBV9; clone size: many; J gene: TRBJ1-4; D gene: -; CDR3 DNA: TGTGCCAGCAGCGTAGGAGGGGGGCTAACTAATGAAAAACTGTTTTTT; CDR3 protein: CASSVGGGLTNEKLFF
V gene: TRBV7-9; clone size: many; J gene: TRBJ2-5; D gene: -; CDR3 DNA: TGTGCCAGCAGCCATATTGGGATGGTGGAGACCCAGTACTTC; CDR3 protein: CASSHIGMVETQYF
V gene: TRBV10-3; clone size: few; J gene: TRBJ2-5; D gene: TRBD2; CDR3 DNA: TGTGCCACCGGGGTCCACCGGGAGGGCCGATTTTCAGAGACCCAGTACTTC; CDR3 protein: CATGVHREGRFSETQYF
V gene: TRBV7-8; clone size: many; J gene: TRBJ1-5; D gene: TRBD1; CDR3 DNA: TGTGCCAGCAGTCGTAACCGGGACAGAAATCAGCCCCAGCATTTT; CDR3 protein: CASSRNRDRNQPQHF
V gene: TRBV7-9; clone size: -; J gene: TRBJ2-5; D gene: -; CDR3 DNA: TGTGCCAGCACCGCGAGTGGTGGCTACAAAGAGACCCAGTACTTC; CDR3 protein: CASTASGGYKETQYF
V gene: TRBV7-3; clone size: many; J gene: TRBJ2-5; D gene: -; CDR3 DNA: TGTGCCAGCAGCTATTACAGGGACGAGACCCAGTACTTC; CDR3 protein: CASSYYRDETQYF
V gene: TRBV7-2; clone size: -; J gene: TRBJ2-5; D gene: -; CDR3 DNA: TGTGCCAGCAGCTCGTCTAGCGGTCCAGGGGGCCAGTACTTC; CDR3 protein: CASSSSSGPGGQYF
V gene: TRBV11-3; clone size: -; J gene: TRBJ1-5; D gene: -; CDR3 DNA: TGTGCCAGCAGCCCGGACCGGGACTTGGTGACCCAGCATTTT; CDR3 protein: CASSPDRDLVTQHF
V gene: TRBV6-4; clone size: few; J gene: TRBJ1-6; D gene: -; CDR3 DNA: TGTGCCAGCAGGGACGTTGATACGAATTCACCCCTCCACTTT; CDR3 protein: CASRDVDTNSPLHF
V gene: TRBV11-2; clone size: many; J gene: TRBJ2-5; D gene: -; CDR3 DNA: TGTGCCAGCAGCTTAGTCAAGGGGAGGGAGACCCAGTACTTC; CDR3 protein: CASSLVKGRETQYF
V gene: TRBV12-3/TRBV12-4; clone size: few; J gene: TRBJ1-1; D gene: -; CDR3 DNA: TGTGCCAGCAGACTAAGAAACCCCGGGACGCAGAACACTGAAGCTTTCTTT; CDR3 protein: CASRLRNPGTQNTEAFF
V gene: TRBV7-9; clone size: -; J gene: TRBJ1-6; D gene: TRBD1; CDR3 DNA: TGTGCCAGCAGCTTACTTCGACAGGGGCCGAGCTCCTATAATTCACCCCTCCACTTT; CDR3 protein: CASSLLRQGPSSYNSPLHF
V gene: TRBV7-8; clone size: many; J gene: TRBJ2-6; D gene: -; CDR3 DNA: TGTGCCAGCACCTACACTTCTGGGGCCAACGTCCTGACTTTC; CDR3 protein: CASTYTSGANVLTF
V gene: TRBV9; clone size: -; J gene: TRBJ1-6; D gene: TRBD1; CDR3 DNA: TGTGCCAGTTCTCGGGAGGGGGCCGGGGCACCCCTCCACTTT; CDR3 protein: CASSREGAGAPLHF
V gene: TRBV7-2; clone size: -; J gene: TRBJ2-6; D gene: -; CDR3 DNA: TGTGCCAGCAGCTTTGAGGGGGGCGACTTTTTAGGGGCCAACGTCCTGACTTTC; CDR3 protein: CASSFEGGDFLGANVLTF
V gene: TRBV30; clone size: -; J gene: TRBJ1-4; D gene: TRBD1; CDR3 DNA: TGTGCCTGGAGTGTACGGAGACAGGGGACTGAAAAACTGTTTTTT; CDR3 protein: CAWSVRRQGTEKLFF
V gene: TRBV25-1; clone size: -; J gene: TRBJ1-1; D gene: -; CDR3 DNA: TGTGCCAGCTCAGAGGCCCCCAGTTCAGAGAACACTGAAGCTTTCTTT; CDR3 protein: CASSEAPSSENTEAFF
V gene: TRBV2; clone size: -; J gene: TRBJ2-7; D gene: TRBD2; CDR3 DNA: TGTGCCAGCAAAACAGGGACTAGCGCTGGGGAGCAGTACTTC; CDR3 protein: CASKTGTSAGEQYF
V gene: TRBV4-1; clone size: -; J gene: TRBJ1-1; D gene: -; CDR3 DNA: TGCGCCAGCAGCCAAGATGAAGGACAGAGGATAAACACTGAAGCTTTCTTT; CDR3 protein: CASSQDEGQRINTEAFF
V gene: TRBV2; clone size: many; J gene: TRBJ1-2; D gene: -; CDR3 DNA: TGTGCCAGCAGTGTTTACCCAGTCTCCTATGGCTACACCTTC; CDR3 protein: CASSVYPVSYGYTF
V gene: TRBV4-1; clone size: many; J gene: TRBJ2-5; D gene: -; CDR3 DNA: TGCGCCAGCAGCCAAGATTGGGCGGGCGGTGAGACCCAGTACTTC; CDR3 protein: CASSQDWAGGETQYF
V gene: TRBV7-2; clone size: many; J gene: TRBJ2-7; D gene: TRBD1; CDR3 DNA: TGTGCCAGCAGCTTAACAGGGGGCGAGACCGCCTACGAGCAGTACTTC; CDR3 protein: CASSLTGGETAYEQYF
V gene: TRBV20-1; clone size: many; J gene: TRBJ1-6; D gene: TRBD1; CDR3 DNA: TGCAGTGTATCAGGGGGTACTTCACCCCTCCACTTT; CDR3 protein: CSVSGGTSPLHF
V gene: TRBV7-2; clone size: few; J gene: TRBJ2-5; D gene: -; CDR3 DNA: TGTGCCAGCAGCTTAGTTAGCACGGGCTTCCAAGAGACCCAGTACTTC; CDR3 protein: CASSLVSTGFQETQYF
V gene: TRBV15; clone size: many; J gene: TRBJ1-5; D gene: -; CDR3 DNA: TGTGCCACCAGCAGAGATACTAATCAGCCCCAGCATTTT; CDR3 protein: CATSRDTNQPQHF
V gene: TRBV20-1; clone size: -; J gene: TRBJ2-7; D gene: TRBD1; CDR3 DNA: TGCAGTGCTAGAGGGGTCAGGGGGCGCGCTCCTTACGAGCAGTACTTC; CDR3 protein: CSARGVRGRAPYEQYF